The sample holds a few counts of the clone carrying this TCR beta chain. No antigen is known for it. The data are from a study of post-analysis software for immune sequencing data. Study findings and constraints: Elevated frequency relative to controls characterized roughly five TRBV segments in patients, TRBV5-6, TRBV5-1 and TRBV20-1 among them. Samples from a shared batch, those prepared together, strongly co-clustered by F measure.

The TCR beta cDNA libraries carried unique molecular identifiers. T cells numbering about 0.85 to 10 million gave rise to 400,000 to 550,000 cDNA molecules. A single record per CDR3 protein comes from TCRdb applying MiXCR to the PCR reads. The sample holds some 700,000 distinct CDR3 sequences; more than 50% are singletons and the top ten take about 10%. The CDR3 extends over 11 amino acids. Germline V CDR1 and CDR2: DFQATT, SNEGSKA (reference sequence). V lost 7 bases and J 1 base, leaving 7 bases between the germline ends. The chain links TRBV20-1 to TRBJ2-5; D gene ambiguous. This TCR was recovered from a girl aged 2 to 10 with multiple sclerosis. Sample: blood. CDR3 DNA sequence: TGCAGTGTGTCAGCCCAAGAGACCCAGTACTTC. It yields the protein CSVSAQETQYF.